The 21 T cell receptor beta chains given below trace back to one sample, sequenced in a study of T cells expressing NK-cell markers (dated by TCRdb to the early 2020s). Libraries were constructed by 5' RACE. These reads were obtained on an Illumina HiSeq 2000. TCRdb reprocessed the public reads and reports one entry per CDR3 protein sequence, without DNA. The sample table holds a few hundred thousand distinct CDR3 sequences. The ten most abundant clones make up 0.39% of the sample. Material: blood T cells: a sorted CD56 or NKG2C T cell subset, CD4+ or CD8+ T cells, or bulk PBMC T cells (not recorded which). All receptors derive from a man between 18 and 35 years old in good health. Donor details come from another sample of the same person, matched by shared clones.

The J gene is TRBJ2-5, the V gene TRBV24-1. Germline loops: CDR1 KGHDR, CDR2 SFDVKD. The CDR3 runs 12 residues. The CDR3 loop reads CATSDLRETQYF.

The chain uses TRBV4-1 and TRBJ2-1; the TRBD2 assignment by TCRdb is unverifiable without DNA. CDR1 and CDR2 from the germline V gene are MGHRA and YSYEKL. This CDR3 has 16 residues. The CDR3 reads CASSQPTSGTYNEQFF.

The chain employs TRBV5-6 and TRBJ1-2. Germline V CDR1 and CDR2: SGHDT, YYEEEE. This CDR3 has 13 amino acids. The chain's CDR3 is CASSPYRAHGYTF.

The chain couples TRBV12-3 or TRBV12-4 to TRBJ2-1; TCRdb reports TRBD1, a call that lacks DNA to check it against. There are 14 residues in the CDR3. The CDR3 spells CASSLRTSAPEQFF.

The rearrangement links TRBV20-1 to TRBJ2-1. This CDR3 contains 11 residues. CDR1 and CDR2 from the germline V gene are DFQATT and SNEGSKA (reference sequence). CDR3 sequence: CSARKSTKQFF.

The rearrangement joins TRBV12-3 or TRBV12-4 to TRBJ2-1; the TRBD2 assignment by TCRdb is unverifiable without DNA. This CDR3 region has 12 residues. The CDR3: CASSLGGGEQFF.

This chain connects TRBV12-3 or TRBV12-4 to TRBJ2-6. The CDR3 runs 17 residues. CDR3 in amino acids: CASSLMGSWSGANVLTF.

The CDR3: CSARVHSSGKAGELFF. The chain links TRBV20-1 to TRBJ2-2; the TCRdb call, TRBD2, lacks DNA for checking. The germline V gene has CDR1 DFQATT and CDR2 SNEGSKA (reference sequence). The CDR3 length is 16 residues.

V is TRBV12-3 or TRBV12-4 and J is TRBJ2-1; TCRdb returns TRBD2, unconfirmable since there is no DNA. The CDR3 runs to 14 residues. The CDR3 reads CASSSLLKSDEQFF.

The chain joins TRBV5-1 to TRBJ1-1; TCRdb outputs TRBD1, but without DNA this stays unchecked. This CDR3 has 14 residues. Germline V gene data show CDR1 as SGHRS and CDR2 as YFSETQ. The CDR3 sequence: CASRSGDSNTEAFF.

CDR3 sequence reads: CASSLARGAGTQYF. The chain has TRBV5-1 and TRBJ2-3. The CDR3 is made up of 14 amino acids. Looked up from germline, CDR1 is SGHRS and CDR2 is YFSETQ.

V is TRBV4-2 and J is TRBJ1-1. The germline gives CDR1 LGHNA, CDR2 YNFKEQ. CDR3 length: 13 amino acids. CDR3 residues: CASSRVVNTEAFF.

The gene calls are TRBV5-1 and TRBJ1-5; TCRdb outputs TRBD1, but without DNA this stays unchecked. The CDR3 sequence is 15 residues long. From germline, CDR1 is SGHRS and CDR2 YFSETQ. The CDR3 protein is CASSLLGHYNQPQHF. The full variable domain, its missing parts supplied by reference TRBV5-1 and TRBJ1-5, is KAGVTQTPRYLIKTRGQQVTLSCSPISGHRSVSWYQQTPGQGLQFLFEYFSETQRNKGNFPGRFSGRQFSNSRSEMNVSTLELGDSALYLCASSLLGHYNQPQHFGDGTRLSIL.

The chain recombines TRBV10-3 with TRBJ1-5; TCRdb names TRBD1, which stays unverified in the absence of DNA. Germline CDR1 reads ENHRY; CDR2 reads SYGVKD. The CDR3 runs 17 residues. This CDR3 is CAISENRGDHSNQPQHF.

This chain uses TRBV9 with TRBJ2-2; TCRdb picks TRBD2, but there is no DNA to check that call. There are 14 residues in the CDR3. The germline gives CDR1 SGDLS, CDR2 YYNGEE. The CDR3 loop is CASSRTSGRGELFF. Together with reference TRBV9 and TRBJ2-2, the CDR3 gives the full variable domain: DSGVTQTPKHLITATGQRVTLRCSPRSGDLSVYWYQQSLDQGLQFLIQYYNGEERAKGNILERFSAQQFPDLHSELNLSSLELGDSALYFCASSRTSGRGELFFGEGSRLTVL.

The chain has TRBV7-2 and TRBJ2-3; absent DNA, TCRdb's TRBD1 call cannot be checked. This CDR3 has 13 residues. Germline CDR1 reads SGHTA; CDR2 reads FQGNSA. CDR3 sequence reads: CASSRGAVDTQYF. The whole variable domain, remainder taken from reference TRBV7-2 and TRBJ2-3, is GAGVSQSPSNKVTEKGKDVELRCDPISGHTALYWYRQSLGQGLEFLIYFQGNSAPDKSGLPSDRFSAERTGGSVSTLTIQRTQQEDSAVYLCASSRGAVDTQYFGPGTRLTVL.

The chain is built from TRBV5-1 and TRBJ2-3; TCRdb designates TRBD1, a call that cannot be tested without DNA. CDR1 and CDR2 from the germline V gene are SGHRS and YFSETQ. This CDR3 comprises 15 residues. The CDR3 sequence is CASSLRGTGPDTQYF. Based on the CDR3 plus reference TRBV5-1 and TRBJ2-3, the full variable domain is KAGVTQTPRYLIKTRGQQVTLSCSPISGHRSVSWYQQTPGQGLQFLFEYFSETQRNKGNFPGRFSGRQFSNSRSEMNVSTLELGDSALYLCASSLRGTGPDTQYFGPGTRLTVL.

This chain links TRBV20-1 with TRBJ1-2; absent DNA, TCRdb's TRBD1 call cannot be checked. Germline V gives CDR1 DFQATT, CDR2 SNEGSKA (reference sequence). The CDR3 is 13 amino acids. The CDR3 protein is CSARPIQGNGYTF.

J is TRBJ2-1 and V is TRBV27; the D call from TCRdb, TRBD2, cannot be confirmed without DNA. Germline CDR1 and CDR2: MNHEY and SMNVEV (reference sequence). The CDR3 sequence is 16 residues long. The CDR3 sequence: CASSLSTFRGRANPFF.

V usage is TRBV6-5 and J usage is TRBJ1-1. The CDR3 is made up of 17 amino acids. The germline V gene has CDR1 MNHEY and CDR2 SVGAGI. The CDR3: CASSYSISPLMNTEAFF.

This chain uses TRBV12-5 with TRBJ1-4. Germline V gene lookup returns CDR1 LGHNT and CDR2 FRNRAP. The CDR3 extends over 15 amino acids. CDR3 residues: CASGLALGYGEKLFF.